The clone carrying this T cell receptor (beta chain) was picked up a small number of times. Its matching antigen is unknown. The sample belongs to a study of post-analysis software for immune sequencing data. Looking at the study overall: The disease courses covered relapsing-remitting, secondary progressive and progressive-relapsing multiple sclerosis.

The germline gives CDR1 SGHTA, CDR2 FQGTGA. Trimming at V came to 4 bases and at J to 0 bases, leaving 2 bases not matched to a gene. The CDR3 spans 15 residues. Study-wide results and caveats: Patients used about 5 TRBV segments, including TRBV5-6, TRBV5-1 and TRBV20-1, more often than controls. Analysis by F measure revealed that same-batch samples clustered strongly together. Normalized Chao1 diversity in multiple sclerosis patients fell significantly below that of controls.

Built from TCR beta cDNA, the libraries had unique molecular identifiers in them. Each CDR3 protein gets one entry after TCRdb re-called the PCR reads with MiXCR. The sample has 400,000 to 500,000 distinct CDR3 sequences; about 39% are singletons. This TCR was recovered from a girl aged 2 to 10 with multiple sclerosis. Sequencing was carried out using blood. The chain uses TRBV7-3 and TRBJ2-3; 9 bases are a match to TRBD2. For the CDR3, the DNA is TGTGCCAGCAGCTCTCTAGCGGGAAGCACAGATACGCAGTATTTT. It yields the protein CASSSLAGSTDTQYF.